The entry below gives a single T cell receptor (beta chain) sequence along with its context. These data originate in a study of brain T cells in children with intractable seizures. Data came from immunoSEQ multiplex PCR; TCRdb stores just in-frame clones and leaves some out. The sample contains 55,000 to 80,000 clones, 90% to 97% of which appear only once. Sequencing was limited to surgery cases with top T cell transcript signatures in brain tissue. Germline V gene sequence: CDR1 MNHEY, CDR2 SVGEGT. The CDR3 has 19 amino acids. Trimming at V came to 3 bases and at J to 4 bases, leaving 13 bases not matched to a gene.

The J gene is TRBJ2-3, the V gene TRBV6-2 or TRBV6-3; 13 positions agree with TRBD2. The TCR comes from a boy in the first two years of life with focal cortical dysplasia and intractable seizures. This material consisted of peripheral blood, taken at surgery. The DNA of the CDR3 is TGTGCCAGCAGTTATGGTTCCCCGACTAGCGGGAGGATAGCAGATACGCAGTATTTT. Its translation is CASSYGSPTSGRIADTQYF.